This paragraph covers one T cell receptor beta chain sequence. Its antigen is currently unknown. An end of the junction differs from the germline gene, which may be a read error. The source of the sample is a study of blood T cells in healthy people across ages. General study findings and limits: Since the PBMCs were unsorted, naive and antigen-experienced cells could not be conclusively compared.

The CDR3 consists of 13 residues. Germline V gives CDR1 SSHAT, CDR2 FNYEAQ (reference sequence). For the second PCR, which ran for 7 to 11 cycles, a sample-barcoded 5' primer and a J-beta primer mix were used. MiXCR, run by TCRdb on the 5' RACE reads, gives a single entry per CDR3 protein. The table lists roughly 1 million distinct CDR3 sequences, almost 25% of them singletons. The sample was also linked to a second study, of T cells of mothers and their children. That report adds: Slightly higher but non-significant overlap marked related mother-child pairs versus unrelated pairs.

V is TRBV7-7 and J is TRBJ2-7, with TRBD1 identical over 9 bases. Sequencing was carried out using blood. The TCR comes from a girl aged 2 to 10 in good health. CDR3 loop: CASSFDRGSEQYF. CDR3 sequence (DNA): TGTGCTAGCAGCTTCGACAGGGGGTCCGAGCAGTACTTC.